Listed here is a single T cell receptor beta chain. Its specificity is not known. Donors had nominal health at sampling but likely had unrecorded immune exposures. The V gene's germline CDR1 is ENHRY and CDR2 SYGVKD. Deletions cut 4 bases from V and 4 bases from J, with 10 bases between. The CDR3 length is 13 residues. The data were obtained in a study of cytomegalovirus exposure and HLA in healthy donors. General study points: According to a later analysis, most TCR beta chains associated with CMV appeared HLA-restricted. A previous analysis found most TCR beta V segments productive roughly 87% or roughly 30% of the time.

60 Vbeta and 13 Jbeta primers were used in PCR. TCRdb's copy holds only in-frame clones and misses some; the assay was immunoSEQ multiplex PCR. The table shows some 150,000 clones, with approximately 80% occurring only once. The specimen was PBMCs. The chain carries TRBV10-3 and TRBJ1-2; D ambiguous. This sequence originates from a man aged 50 to 60 in good health and CMV-seropositive. For the CDR3, the DNA is TGTGCCATCAGTGCCGATGGGCTCTATGGCTACACCTTC. Translating it yields CAISADGLYGYTF.